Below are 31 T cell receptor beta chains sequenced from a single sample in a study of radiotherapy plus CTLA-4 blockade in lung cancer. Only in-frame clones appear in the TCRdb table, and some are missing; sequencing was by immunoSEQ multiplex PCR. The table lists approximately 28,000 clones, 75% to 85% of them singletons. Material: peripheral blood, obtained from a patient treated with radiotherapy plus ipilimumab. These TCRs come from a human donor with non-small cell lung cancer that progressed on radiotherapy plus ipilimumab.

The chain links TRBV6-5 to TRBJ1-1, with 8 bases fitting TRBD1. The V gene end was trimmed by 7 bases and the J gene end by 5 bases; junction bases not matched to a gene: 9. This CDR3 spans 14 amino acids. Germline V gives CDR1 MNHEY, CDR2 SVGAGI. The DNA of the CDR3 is TGTGCCAGCACCCTAGAACAGGGGGGGACTGAAGCTTTCTTT. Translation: CASTLEQGGTEAFF.

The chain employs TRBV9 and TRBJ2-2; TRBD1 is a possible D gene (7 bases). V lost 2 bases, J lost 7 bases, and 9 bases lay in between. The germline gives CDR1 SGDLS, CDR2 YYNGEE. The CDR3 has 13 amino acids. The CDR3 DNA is TGTGCCAGCAGCGTCAGGGGGGTCGGGGAGCTGTTTTTT. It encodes CASSVRGVGELFF.

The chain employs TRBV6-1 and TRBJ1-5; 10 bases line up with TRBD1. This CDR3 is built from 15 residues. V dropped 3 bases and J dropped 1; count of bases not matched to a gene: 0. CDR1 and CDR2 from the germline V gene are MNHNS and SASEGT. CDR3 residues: CASSEGQGSNQPQHF. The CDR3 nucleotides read TGTGCCAGCAGTGAGGGACAGGGGAGCAATCAGCCCCAGCATTTT.

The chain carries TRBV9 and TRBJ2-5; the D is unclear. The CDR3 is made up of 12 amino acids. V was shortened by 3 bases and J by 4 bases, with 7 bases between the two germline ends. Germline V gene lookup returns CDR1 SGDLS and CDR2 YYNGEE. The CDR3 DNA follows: TGTGCCAGCAGCGGTGGTGGAGAGACCCAGTACTTC. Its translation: CASSGGGETQYF. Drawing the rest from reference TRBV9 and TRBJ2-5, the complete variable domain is DSGVTQTPKHLITATGQRVTLRCSPRSGDLSVYWYQQSLDQGLQFLIQYYNGEERAKGNILERFSAQQFPDLHSELNLSSLELGDSALYFCASSGGGETQYFGPGTRLLVL.

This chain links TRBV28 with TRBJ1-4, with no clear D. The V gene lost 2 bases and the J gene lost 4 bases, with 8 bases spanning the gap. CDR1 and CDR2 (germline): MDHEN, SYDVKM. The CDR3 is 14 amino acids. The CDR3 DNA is TGTGCCAGCAGTTTAGTCAGTCATAATGAAAAACTGTTTTTT. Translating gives CASSLVSHNEKLFF.

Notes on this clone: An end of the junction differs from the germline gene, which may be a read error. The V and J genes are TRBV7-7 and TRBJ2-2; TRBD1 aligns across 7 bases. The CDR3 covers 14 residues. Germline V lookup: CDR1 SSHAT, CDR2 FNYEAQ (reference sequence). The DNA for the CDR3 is TGTGCTAGCAGCTTAGACAGGGACACCGGGGAGCTGTTTTTT. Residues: CASSLDRDTGELFF. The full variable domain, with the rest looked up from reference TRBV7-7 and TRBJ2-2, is GAGVSQSPRYKVTKRGQDVTLRCDPISSHATLYWYQQALGQGPEFLTYFNYEAQPDKSGLPSDRFSAERPEGSISTLTIQRTEQRDSAMYRCASSLDRDTGELFFGEGSRLTVL.

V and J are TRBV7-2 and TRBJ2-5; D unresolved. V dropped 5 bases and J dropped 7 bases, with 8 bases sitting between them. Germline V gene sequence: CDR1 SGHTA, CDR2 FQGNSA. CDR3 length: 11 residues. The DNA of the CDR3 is TGTGCCAGCAGCCCCGTAGGGACCCAGTACTTC. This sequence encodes CASSPVGTQYF.

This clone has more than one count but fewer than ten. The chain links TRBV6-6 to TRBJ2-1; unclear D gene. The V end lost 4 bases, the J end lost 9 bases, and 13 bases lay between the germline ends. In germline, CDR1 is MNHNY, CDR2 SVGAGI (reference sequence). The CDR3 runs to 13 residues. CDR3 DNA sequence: TGTGCCAGCAGTTCTGATGTTGCGACTGAGCAGTTCTTC. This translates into CASSSDVATEQFF.

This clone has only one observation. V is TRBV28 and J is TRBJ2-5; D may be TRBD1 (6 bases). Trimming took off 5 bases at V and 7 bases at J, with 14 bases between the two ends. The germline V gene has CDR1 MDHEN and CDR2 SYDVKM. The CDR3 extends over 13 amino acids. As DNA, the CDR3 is TGTGCCAGCAGTCGGGACATAGGAGCGACCCAGTACTTC. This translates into CASSRDIGATQYF.

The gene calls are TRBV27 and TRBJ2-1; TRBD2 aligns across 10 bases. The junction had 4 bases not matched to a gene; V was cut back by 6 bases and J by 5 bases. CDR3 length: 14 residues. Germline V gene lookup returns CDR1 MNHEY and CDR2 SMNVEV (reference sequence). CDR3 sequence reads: CASRASGSHNEQFF. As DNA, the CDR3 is TGTGCCAGCAGGGCTAGCGGGAGTCACAATGAGCAGTTCTTC.

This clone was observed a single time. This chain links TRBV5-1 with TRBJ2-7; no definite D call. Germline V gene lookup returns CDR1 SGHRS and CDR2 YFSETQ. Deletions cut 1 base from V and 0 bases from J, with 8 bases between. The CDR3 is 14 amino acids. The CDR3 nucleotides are TGCGCCAGCAGCTTGACTCAAAGCTCCTACGAGCAGTACTTC. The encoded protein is CASSLTQSSYEQYF.

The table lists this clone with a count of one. CDR3 amino acids: CASSGGLAGLNTGELFF. In DNA, the CDR3 is TGTGCCAGCAGCGGGGGACTAGCGGGACTGAACACCGGGGAGCTGTTTTTT. The rearrangement links TRBV9 to TRBJ2-2, with 13 bases aligning to TRBD2. The V gene end was trimmed by 3 bases and the J gene end by 1 base; junction bases not matched to a gene: 3. Germline CDR1 reads SGDLS; CDR2 reads YYNGEE. The length of the CDR3 is 17 residues.

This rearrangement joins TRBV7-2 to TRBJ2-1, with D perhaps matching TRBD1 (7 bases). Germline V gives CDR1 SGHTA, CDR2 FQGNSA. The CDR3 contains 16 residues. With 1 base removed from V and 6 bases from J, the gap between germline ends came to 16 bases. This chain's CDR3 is CASSLVVGTAGNEQFF. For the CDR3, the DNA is TGTGCCAGCAGCTTAGTGGTGGGGACAGCGGGCAATGAGCAGTTCTTC.

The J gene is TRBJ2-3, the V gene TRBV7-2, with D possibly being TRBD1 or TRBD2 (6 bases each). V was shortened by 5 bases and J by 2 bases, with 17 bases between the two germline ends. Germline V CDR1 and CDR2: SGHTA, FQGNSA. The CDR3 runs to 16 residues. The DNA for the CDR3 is TGTGCCAGCAGCCCCCGGGGGCTCTCAAACACAGATACGCAGTATTTT. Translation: CASSPRGLSNTDTQYF.

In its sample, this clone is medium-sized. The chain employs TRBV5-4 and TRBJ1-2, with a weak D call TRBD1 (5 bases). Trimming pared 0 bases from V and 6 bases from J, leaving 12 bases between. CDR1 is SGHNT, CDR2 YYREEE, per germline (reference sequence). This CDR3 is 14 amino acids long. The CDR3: CASSLESWGNGYTF. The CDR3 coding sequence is TGTGCCAGCAGCTTGGAGTCGTGGGGGAATGGCTACACCTTC.

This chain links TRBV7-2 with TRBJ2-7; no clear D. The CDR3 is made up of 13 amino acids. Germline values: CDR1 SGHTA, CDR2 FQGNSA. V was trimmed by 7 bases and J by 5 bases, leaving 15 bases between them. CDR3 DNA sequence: TGTGCCAGCACCCAGAGACAAACCCACGAGCAGTACTTC. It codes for CASTQRQTHEQYF. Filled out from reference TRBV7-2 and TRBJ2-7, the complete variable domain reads GAGVSQSPSNKVTEKGKDVELRCDPISGHTALYWYRQSLGQGLEFLIYFQGNSAPDKSGLPSDRFSAERTGGSVSTLTIQRTQQEDSAVYLCASTQRQTHEQYFGPGTRLTVT.

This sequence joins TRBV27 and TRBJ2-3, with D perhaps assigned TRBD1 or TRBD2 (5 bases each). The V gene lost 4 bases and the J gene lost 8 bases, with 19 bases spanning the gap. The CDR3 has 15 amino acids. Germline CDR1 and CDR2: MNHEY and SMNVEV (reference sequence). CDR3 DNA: TGTGCCAGCAGTTCGACCGGGACCTCACTCACTACGCAGTATTTT. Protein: CASSSTGTSLTTQYF.

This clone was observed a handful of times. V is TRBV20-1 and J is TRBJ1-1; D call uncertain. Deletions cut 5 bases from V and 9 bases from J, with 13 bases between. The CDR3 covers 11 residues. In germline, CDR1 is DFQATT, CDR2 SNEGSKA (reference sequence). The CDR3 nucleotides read TGCAGTGCTCCTGATGCGGACCAAGCTTTCTTT. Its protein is CSAPDADQAFF.

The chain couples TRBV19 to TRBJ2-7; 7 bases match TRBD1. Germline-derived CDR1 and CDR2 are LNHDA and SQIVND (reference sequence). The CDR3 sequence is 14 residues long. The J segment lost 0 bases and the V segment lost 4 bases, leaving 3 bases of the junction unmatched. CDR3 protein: CASSRWDSSYEQYF. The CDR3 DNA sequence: TGTGCCAGTAGTAGATGGGACAGCTCCTACGAGCAGTACTTC.

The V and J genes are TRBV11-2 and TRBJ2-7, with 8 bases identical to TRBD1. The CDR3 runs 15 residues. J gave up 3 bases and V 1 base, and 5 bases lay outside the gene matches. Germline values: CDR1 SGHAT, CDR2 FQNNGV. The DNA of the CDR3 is TGTGCCAGCAGCTTAGGGACAGGGATAAGCTACGAGCAGTACTTC. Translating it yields CASSLGTGISYEQYF.

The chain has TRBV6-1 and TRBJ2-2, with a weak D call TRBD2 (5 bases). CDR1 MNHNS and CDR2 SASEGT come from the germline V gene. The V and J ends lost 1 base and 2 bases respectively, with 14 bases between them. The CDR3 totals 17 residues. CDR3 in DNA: TGTGCCAGCAGTGAAGTATTAGACTACTTTAACACCGGGGAGCTGTTTTTT. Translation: CASSEVLDYFNTGELFF.

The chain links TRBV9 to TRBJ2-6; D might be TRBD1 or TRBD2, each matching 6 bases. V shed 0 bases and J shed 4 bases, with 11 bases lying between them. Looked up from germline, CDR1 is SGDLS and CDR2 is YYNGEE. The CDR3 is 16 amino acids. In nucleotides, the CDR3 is TGTGCCAGCAGCGTAGGGGGGGCCGGCGGGGCCAACGTCCTGACTTTC. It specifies CASSVGGAGGANVLTF.

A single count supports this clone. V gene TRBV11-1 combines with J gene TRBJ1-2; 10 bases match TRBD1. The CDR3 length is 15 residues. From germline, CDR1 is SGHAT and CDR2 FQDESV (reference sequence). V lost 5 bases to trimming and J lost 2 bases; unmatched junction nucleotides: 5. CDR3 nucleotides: TGTGCCAGCAGCCCCGGGACAGGGGAGAACTATGGCTACACCTTC. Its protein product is CASSPGTGENYGYTF. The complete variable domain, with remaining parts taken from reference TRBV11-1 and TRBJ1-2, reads EAEVAQSPRYKITEKSQAVAFWCDPISGHATLYWYRQILGQGPELLVQFQDESVVDDSQLPKDRFSAERLKGVDSTLKIQPAELGDSAMYLCASSPGTGENYGYTFGSGTRLTVV.

The chain's CDR3 is CSGLGRMGGEQFF. CDR3 nucleotide sequence: TGCAGCGGCCTAGGTAGGATGGGGGGGGAGCAGTTCTTC. The rearrangement joins TRBV29-1 to TRBJ2-1; the match to TRBD2 covers 7 bases. V was clipped by 7 bases and J by 10 bases; unmatched bases: 13. The CDR3 totals 13 residues. Per germline, CDR1 SQVTM and CDR2 ANQGSEA.

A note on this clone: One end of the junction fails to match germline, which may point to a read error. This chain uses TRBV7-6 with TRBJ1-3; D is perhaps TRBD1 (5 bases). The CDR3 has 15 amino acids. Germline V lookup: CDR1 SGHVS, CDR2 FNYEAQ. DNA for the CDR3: TGTGCCAGCAGTTTAGGGACTCCCTCTGGAAACACCATATATTTT. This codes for CASSLGTPSGNTIYF.

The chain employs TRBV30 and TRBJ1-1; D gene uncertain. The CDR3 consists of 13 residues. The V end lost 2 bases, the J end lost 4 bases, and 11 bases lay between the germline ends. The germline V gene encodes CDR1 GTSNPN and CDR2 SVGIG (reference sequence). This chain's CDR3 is CAWSLTTSTEAFF. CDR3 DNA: TGTGCCTGGAGTCTGACAACCAGCACTGAAGCTTTCTTT.

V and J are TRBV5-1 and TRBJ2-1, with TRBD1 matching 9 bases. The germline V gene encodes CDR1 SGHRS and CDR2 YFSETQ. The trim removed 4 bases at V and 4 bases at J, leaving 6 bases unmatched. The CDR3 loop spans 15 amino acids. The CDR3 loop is CASSPRQGGYNEQFF. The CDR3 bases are TGCGCCAGCAGCCCCCGACAGGGGGGATACAATGAGCAGTTCTTC.

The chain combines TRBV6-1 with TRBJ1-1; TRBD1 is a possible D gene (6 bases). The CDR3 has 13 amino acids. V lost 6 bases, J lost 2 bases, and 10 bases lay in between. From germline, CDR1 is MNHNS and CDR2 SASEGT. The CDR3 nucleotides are TGTGCCAGCAGAGGGGGGCTAAACACTGAAGCTTTCTTT. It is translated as CASRGGLNTEAFF.

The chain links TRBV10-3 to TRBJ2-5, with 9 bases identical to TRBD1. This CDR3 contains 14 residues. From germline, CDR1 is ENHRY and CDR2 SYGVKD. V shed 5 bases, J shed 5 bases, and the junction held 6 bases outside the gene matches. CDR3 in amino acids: CAISPGQGLETQYF. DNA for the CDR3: TGTGCCATCAGTCCGGGACAGGGCCTCGAGACCCAGTACTTC.

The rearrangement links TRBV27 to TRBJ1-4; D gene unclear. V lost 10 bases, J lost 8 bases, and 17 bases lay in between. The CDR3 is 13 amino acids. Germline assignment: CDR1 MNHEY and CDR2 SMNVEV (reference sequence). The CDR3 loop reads CATSPPAREKLFF. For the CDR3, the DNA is TGTGCCACTTCCCCACCGGCTAGGGAAAAACTGTTTTTT.

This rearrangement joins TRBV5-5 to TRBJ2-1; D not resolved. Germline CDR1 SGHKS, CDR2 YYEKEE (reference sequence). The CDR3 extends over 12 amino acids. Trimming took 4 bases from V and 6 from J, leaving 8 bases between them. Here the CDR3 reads CASSTLSNEQFF. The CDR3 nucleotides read TGTGCCAGCAGCACGTTGTCCAATGAGCAGTTCTTC. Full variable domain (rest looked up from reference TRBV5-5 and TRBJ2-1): DAGVTQSPTHLIKTRGQQVTLRCSPISGHKSVSWYQQVLGQGPQFIFQYYEKEERGRGNFPDRFSARQFPNYSSELNVNALLLGDSALYLCASSTLSNEQFFGPGTRLTVL.